The source of this TCR beta chain is a study of T cell responses to AZD1222 COVID-19 vaccine. Measured with immunoSEQ multiplex PCR; TCRdb has only the in-frame clones, and not every one. This table has roughly 130,000 clones, 88% appearing once. The V and J ends lost 3 bases and 4 bases respectively, with 4 bases between them. The CDR3 extends over 13 amino acids. Germline-derived CDR1 and CDR2 are WNHNN and SYGVQD (reference sequence). As for this clone: Antigen specificity is unknown.

Broader study findings: The donor cohort was predominantly white British with a female majority, and clonal diversity may have been underestimated. With two AZD1222 doses given, Spike-specific TCR breadth and depth both rose. It was only after the peak T cell response that any repertoires were sampled. Only a handful of individuals given AZD1222 were seropositive at baseline.

The receptor was isolated from an adult in good health. The chain joins TRBV10-1 to TRBJ1-6; the D is unclear. The material was peripheral blood, obtained on day 0 of AZD1222 vaccination. CDR3 region: CASSEMYNSPLHF. DNA for the CDR3: TGCGCCAGCAGTGAAATGTATAATTCACCCCTCCACTTT.